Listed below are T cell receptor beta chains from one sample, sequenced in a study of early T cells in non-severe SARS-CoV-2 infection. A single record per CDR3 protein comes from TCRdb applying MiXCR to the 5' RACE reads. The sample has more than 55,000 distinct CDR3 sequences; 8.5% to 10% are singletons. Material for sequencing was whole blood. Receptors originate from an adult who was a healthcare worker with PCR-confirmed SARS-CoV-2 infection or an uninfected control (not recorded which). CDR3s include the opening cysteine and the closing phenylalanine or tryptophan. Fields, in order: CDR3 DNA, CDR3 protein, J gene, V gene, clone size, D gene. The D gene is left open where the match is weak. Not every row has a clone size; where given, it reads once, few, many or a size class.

CDR3 DNA: TGTGCCAGCAGAAAGACTAGCAGGTGGTCCCACGAGCAGTACTTC
CDR3 protein: CASRKTSRWSHEQYF
J gene: TRBJ2-7
V gene: TRBV6-1
clone size: many
D gene: TRBD2

CDR3 DNA: TGCAGCGTTGTGGACAGGGCGGGGGAGCAGTACTTC
CDR3 protein: CSVVDRAGEQYF
J gene: TRBJ2-7
V gene: TRBV29-1
clone size: many
D gene: TRBD1

CDR3 DNA: TGTGCCAGCAGTTTATTACAGGGGGGGAACGCTTTCTTT
CDR3 protein: CASSLLQGGNAFF
J gene: TRBJ1-1
V gene: TRBV12-3/TRBV12-4
clone size: many
D gene: TRBD1

CDR3 DNA: TGTGCCAGCAGCCCATCGGGGGCCCTCCAAAGAGGCGGGGAGCTGTTTTTT
CDR3 protein: CASSPSGALQRGGELFF
J gene: TRBJ2-2
V gene: TRBV9
clone size: many
D gene: -

CDR3 DNA: TGCAGTGCGAGTAGCAGGAGGCGGACCTCTGAAGCTTTCTTT
CDR3 protein: CSASSRRRTSEAFF
J gene: TRBJ1-1
V gene: TRBV20-1
clone size: -
D gene: -

CDR3 DNA: TGCAGTGCTAGCGGGGGGCAACGGATTGGCTACACCTTC
CDR3 protein: CSASGGQRIGYTF
J gene: TRBJ1-2
V gene: TRBV20-1
clone size: many
D gene: -

CDR3 DNA: TGTGCCACGGGGGGAGCCGATGCAAAGGATATTGGAGAGACCCAGTACTTC
CDR3 protein: CATGGADAKDIGETQYF
J gene: TRBJ2-5
V gene: TRBV24-1
clone size: many
D gene: -

CDR3 DNA: TGTGCCAGCAGCTCTAGCGGGACCTCCTACGAGCAGTACTTC
CDR3 protein: CASSSSGTSYEQYF
J gene: TRBJ2-7
V gene: TRBV7-2
clone size: -
D gene: TRBD2

CDR3 DNA: TGCAGTGCTAGAGTCGCTAGCGGGACAGATACGCAGTATTTT
CDR3 protein: CSARVASGTDTQYF
J gene: TRBJ2-3
V gene: TRBV20-1
clone size: many
D gene: TRBD2

CDR3 DNA: TGCGCCAGCAGCCAAGTCGTCGGGGGCAGTGGCTACACCTTC
CDR3 protein: CASSQVVGGSGYTF
J gene: TRBJ1-2
V gene: TRBV4-3
clone size: many
D gene: -

CDR3 DNA: TGTGCCAGCTCGAGGCTGGGACCGCCTAACACTGAAGCTTTCTTT
CDR3 protein: CASSRLGPPNTEAFF
J gene: TRBJ1-1
V gene: TRBV18
clone size: -
D gene: -

CDR3 DNA: TGCAGTGCTAGAGGTGCGGTGAATCAGCCCCAGCATTTT
CDR3 protein: CSARGAVNQPQHF
J gene: TRBJ1-5
V gene: TRBV20-1
clone size: many
D gene: -

CDR3 DNA: TGTGCCAGCAGTTTGCTGTTCGGGGAGCTGTTTTTT
CDR3 protein: CASSLLFGELFF
J gene: TRBJ2-2
V gene: TRBV6-6
clone size: -
D gene: -

CDR3 DNA: TGCGCCAGCAGCCAATTAGCGGGTGCGAACACCGGGGAGCTGTTTTTT
CDR3 protein: CASSQLAGANTGELFF
J gene: TRBJ2-2
V gene: TRBV4-3
clone size: many
D gene: TRBD2

CDR3 DNA: TGCAGTGCTAGAGATCCCTACGATAGATATCCCTACGAGCAGTACTTC
CDR3 protein: CSARDPYDRYPYEQYF
J gene: TRBJ2-7
V gene: TRBV20-1
clone size: -
D gene: -

CDR3 DNA: TGTGCCAGCTCACCATTGGAGCAGAAGAACACTGAAGCTTTCTTT
CDR3 protein: CASSPLEQKNTEAFF
J gene: TRBJ1-1
V gene: TRBV18
clone size: many
D gene: -

CDR3 DNA: TGTGCCTGTAGCGATGCCGGGACCTCTGGGGCCAACGTCCTGACTTTC
CDR3 protein: CACSDAGTSGANVLTF
J gene: TRBJ2-6
V gene: TRBV30
clone size: -
D gene: -

CDR3 DNA: TGCAGCGTAGGGGACGGGGACTACGAGCAGTACTTC
CDR3 protein: CSVGDGDYEQYF
J gene: TRBJ2-7
V gene: TRBV29-1
clone size: few
D gene: -

CDR3 DNA: TGCGCCAGCAGCCAAGCTGTCTACCGGAATGAAAAACTGTTTTTT
CDR3 protein: CASSQAVYRNEKLFF
J gene: TRBJ1-4
V gene: TRBV4-3
clone size: -
D gene: -

CDR3 DNA: TGTGCCAGCAGCCCCCGCGATATTCTAGCGCTCACAGATACGCAGTATTTT
CDR3 protein: CASSPRDILALTDTQYF
J gene: TRBJ2-3
V gene: TRBV7-2
clone size: few
D gene: -

CDR3 DNA: TGTGCCAGCAGCTTTTTGGAACTGAACACTGAAGCTTTCTTT
CDR3 protein: CASSFLELNTEAFF
J gene: TRBJ1-1
V gene: TRBV11-2
clone size: few
D gene: -

CDR3 DNA: TGTGCCAGCAGTCCGACGCCAGAAAAACTGTTTTTT
CDR3 protein: CASSPTPEKLFF
J gene: TRBJ1-4
V gene: TRBV28
clone size: few
D gene: -

CDR3 DNA: TGTGCCAGCAGTCCGAACAAAAGCGGGCAGTTCTTC
CDR3 protein: CASSPNKSGQFF
J gene: TRBJ2-1
V gene: TRBV28
clone size: many
D gene: -

CDR3 DNA: TGTGCCAGCACCTCGGCCACAGGGGCCCCACCCGAGCAGTTCTTC
CDR3 protein: CASTSATGAPPEQFF
J gene: TRBJ2-1
V gene: TRBV6-1
clone size: -
D gene: TRBD1

CDR3 DNA: TGCAGTGCTATTTTCCCCCAGGGAATCTCTGGGGCCAACGTCCTGACTTTC
CDR3 protein: CSAIFPQGISGANVLTF
J gene: TRBJ2-6
V gene: TRBV20-1
clone size: once
D gene: -

CDR3 DNA: TGTGCCAGCTCACCACCGGGCGTGGTGTCCTACGAGCAGTACTTC
CDR3 protein: CASSPPGVVSYEQYF
J gene: TRBJ2-7
V gene: TRBV18
clone size: many
D gene: -

CDR3 DNA: TGCAGTGCTAGAGAACGCTTAATGGGGGGAACGGAGACCCAGTACTTC
CDR3 protein: CSARERLMGGTETQYF
J gene: TRBJ2-5
V gene: TRBV20-1
clone size: -
D gene: -

CDR3 DNA: TGTGCCAGCAGTTTTCCCAGGGGTAATTCACCCCTCCACTTT
CDR3 protein: CASSFPRGNSPLHF
J gene: TRBJ1-6
V gene: TRBV28
clone size: -
D gene: -

CDR3 DNA: TGTGCCAGCAGTCCACAGGGTCCCACAGATACGCAGTATTTT
CDR3 protein: CASSPQGPTDTQYF
J gene: TRBJ2-3
V gene: TRBV12-3/TRBV12-4
clone size: many
D gene: -

CDR3 DNA: TGTGCCAGCAGAAGACAGGCCACCTCCTATAATTCACCCCTCCACTTT
CDR3 protein: CASRRQATSYNSPLHF
J gene: TRBJ1-6
V gene: TRBV27
clone size: many
D gene: -

CDR3 DNA: TGTGCCAGCAGTCAACGCCCCGGGGCTGGGCAGCCCCAGCATTTT
CDR3 protein: CASSQRPGAGQPQHF
J gene: TRBJ1-5
V gene: TRBV6-5
clone size: -
D gene: -

CDR3 DNA: TGTGCCAGCAGGCCCGGACAGGCGGGGAAGTTCTTC
CDR3 protein: CASRPGQAGKFF
J gene: TRBJ2-1
V gene: TRBV28
clone size: many
D gene: -

CDR3 DNA: TGTGCCAGCACCCGTAGCAATCAGCCCCAGCATTTT
CDR3 protein: CASTRSNQPQHF
J gene: TRBJ1-5
V gene: TRBV28
clone size: few
D gene: -

CDR3 DNA: TGTGCCAGTAGTACCACCAGGGGTAATGAGCAGTTCTTC
CDR3 protein: CASSTTRGNEQFF
J gene: TRBJ2-1
V gene: TRBV19
clone size: -
D gene: -

CDR3 DNA: TGTGCCAGCTCAAAAATAGCGGGTATTTCCTACAATGAGCAGTTCTTC
CDR3 protein: CASSKIAGISYNEQFF
J gene: TRBJ2-1
V gene: TRBV18
clone size: -
D gene: TRBD2

CDR3 DNA: TGTGCCACCGTGGGACTAGGCTACAATGAGCAGTTCTTC
CDR3 protein: CATVGLGYNEQFF
J gene: TRBJ2-1
V gene: TRBV27
clone size: -
D gene: TRBD2

CDR3 DNA: TGTGCCAGCAGTTCCCGGGCCCCTTCTGAGCAGTTCTTC
CDR3 protein: CASSSRAPSEQFF
J gene: TRBJ2-1
V gene: TRBV2
clone size: few
D gene: -

CDR3 DNA: TGTGCCAGCAGTTGGGCACCGGGACTAGCGGGTGGTGGGTACAATGAGCAGTTCTTC
CDR3 protein: CASSWAPGLAGGGYNEQFF
J gene: TRBJ2-1
V gene: TRBV6-2/TRBV6-3
clone size: -
D gene: TRBD2

CDR3 DNA: TGTGCCAGCAGTGAAAATCTAGCAGATACGCAGTATTTT
CDR3 protein: CASSENLADTQYF
J gene: TRBJ2-3
V gene: TRBV6-1
clone size: many
D gene: -

CDR3 DNA: TGCAGTGCAAGTCCAGTGGGCTATGGCTACACCTTC
CDR3 protein: CSASPVGYGYTF
J gene: TRBJ1-2
V gene: TRBV20-1
clone size: -
D gene: -

CDR3 DNA: TGTGCCAGCAGCGTAGGGGGAGGCGTCTACAATGAGCAGTTCTTC
CDR3 protein: CASSVGGGVYNEQFF
J gene: TRBJ2-1
V gene: TRBV9
clone size: -
D gene: -

CDR3 DNA: TGCGCCAGCAGCTCGCTGAGCTCCTACGAGCAGTACTTC
CDR3 protein: CASSSLSSYEQYF
J gene: TRBJ2-7
V gene: TRBV5-1
clone size: -
D gene: -

CDR3 DNA: TGTGCCAGCAGCTCATATGAAACAGGGAGGTCCGACTATGGCTACACCTTC
CDR3 protein: CASSSYETGRSDYGYTF
J gene: TRBJ1-2
V gene: TRBV14
clone size: few
D gene: -

CDR3 DNA: TGCGCCAGCAGCCCCCGTATTACAGCTGGGGCCAACGTCCTGACTTTC
CDR3 protein: CASSPRITAGANVLTF
J gene: TRBJ2-6
V gene: TRBV5-1
clone size: -
D gene: -

CDR3 DNA: TGCGCCAGCAGCTTGGCCACTAGCGCGCTGAGCTCCTACAATGAGCAGTTCTTC
CDR3 protein: CASSLATSALSSYNEQFF
J gene: TRBJ2-1
V gene: TRBV5-1
clone size: many
D gene: TRBD2

CDR3 DNA: TGTGCCAGCAGTGGAGCGGCTAGCTCCTACGAGCAGTACTTC
CDR3 protein: CASSGAASSYEQYF
J gene: TRBJ2-7
V gene: TRBV7-9
clone size: many
D gene: -

CDR3 DNA: TGTGCCAGCAGCTTGTGGGGGCGCGACACTGAAGCTTTCTTT
CDR3 protein: CASSLWGRDTEAFF
J gene: TRBJ1-1
V gene: TRBV5-5
clone size: few
D gene: -

CDR3 DNA: TGTGCCAGTATGGTGGCAGGGACGAACACTGAAGCTTTCTTT
CDR3 protein: CASMVAGTNTEAFF
J gene: TRBJ1-1
V gene: TRBV19
clone size: many
D gene: -

CDR3 DNA: TGTGCCAGCAGTTCGCCAGCGGGAGGAGCCAAAAACATTCAGTACTTC
CDR3 protein: CASSSPAGGAKNIQYF
J gene: TRBJ2-4
V gene: TRBV6-5
clone size: many
D gene: TRBD2

CDR3 DNA: TGTGCCAGCTCACCATTGGCACGGGAAAAACTGTTTTTT
CDR3 protein: CASSPLAREKLFF
J gene: TRBJ1-4
V gene: TRBV18
clone size: many
D gene: -

CDR3 DNA: TGTGCCAGCAGCTTAGGTCAGGGAGGGTACGAGCAGTACTTC
CDR3 protein: CASSLGQGGYEQYF
J gene: TRBJ2-7
V gene: TRBV7-8
clone size: many
D gene: TRBD2

CDR3 DNA: TGCGCCAGCAGCCAGGAAGCGGGAGTGGTGGAGACCCAGTACTTC
CDR3 protein: CASSQEAGVVETQYF
J gene: TRBJ2-5
V gene: TRBV4-3
clone size: many
D gene: TRBD2